This T cell receptor beta chain emerged from a study of tumor-infiltrating lymphocytes in oesophageal squamous cell carcinoma. TCRdb ran MiXCR on the PCR reads and lists one entry per CDR3 protein. The data show around 13,000 distinct CDR3 sequences, 45% to 65% seen once. This clonotype showed up just a few times. A read error may be the cause here, since a much bigger clone is one base away. Trimming cost V 2 bases and J 11 bases, with 21 bases left between them. The CDR3 has 15 amino acids. Germline CDR1 reads MNHNS; CDR2 reads SASEGT. The receptor's source is a male donor with esophageal squamous cell carcinoma. The chain is built from TRBV6-1 and TRBJ2-5; D call uncertain. Sequencing used esophageal tumor tissue. The chain's CDR3 is CASSERTSGLGEQYF. Written as DNA, the CDR3 is TGTGCCAGCAGTGAAAGGACCTCCGGGTTAGGTGAGCAGTACTTC.